The clone carrying this T cell receptor beta chain came up a few times. Its antigen is still unknown. A junction boundary mismatches the germline segment, possibly from a read error. TCR sequencing covered three patients who responded to pembrolizumab. The germline CDR1 and CDR2 sequences are MDHEN and SYDVKM. The CDR3 is made up of 11 amino acids. The entry originates in a study of PD-1 blockade in mismatch repair-deficient tumors. Study outcomes and limitations: After pembrolizumab, tumor-resident clones rose rapidly, then generally contracted before radiologic responses.

Here immunoSEQ multiplex PCR was the method, and the copy in TCRdb shows in-frame clones only, minus some. The sample shows approximately 16,000 clones, 84% of them seen only once. The rearrangement uses TRBV28 and TRBJ2-7; perhaps TRBD2 as D (6 bases). The clonotype originates from an adult with mismatch repair-deficient cancer. Sequences were derived from PBMCs, sampled 22 to 25 weeks after starting pembrolizumab. In DNA form, the CDR3 reads TGCCGTCCGGGGGAGTCGGGGGAGCAGTACTTC. Protein product: CRPGESGEQYF.